The clone carrying this T cell receptor beta chain was observed a handful of times. Time point specified: blood at routine non-recurrence follow-up after resection. The germline gives CDR1 MNHEY, CDR2 SVGAGI. The V gene lost 8 bases and the J gene lost 3 bases, with 14 bases spanning the gap. This CDR3 contains 14 residues. This record comes from a study of spatial heterogeneity in lung cancer. Single TCR cDNA molecules each had their own unique molecular identifier. Using its own MiXCR run on the 5' RACE reads, TCRdb lists one record per CDR3 protein. The repertoire holds roughly 99,000 distinct CDR3 sequences, with roughly a fifth as singletons.

The sequences come from PBMCs, collected at follow-up. The receptor was derived from a male donor with early-stage non-small cell lung cancer. The chain has TRBV6-5 and TRBJ1-5, with D hard to call. In DNA, the CDR3 is TGTGCCAGCGGGCTCGACGGGAACAATCAGCCCCAGCATTTT. It codes for CASGLDGNNQPQHF.